These 17 T cell receptor beta chains came from one sample sequenced in a study of cytomegalovirus exposure and HLA in healthy donors. Researchers ran the PCR with 60 Vbeta and 13 Jbeta primers. Profiling relied on immunoSEQ multiplex PCR, and the TCRdb table lists in-frame clones only, not all of them. The sample shows some 150,000 clones, approximately 87% of them seen only once. Source material: PBMCs. The receptors come from a middle-aged man in good health and CMV-seronegative.

The chain combines TRBV25-1 with TRBJ2-5, with 11 bases fitting TRBD1. Trimming cost V 0 bases and J 0 bases; bases outside gene matches: 6. This CDR3 spans 18 amino acids. CDR1 and CDR2 from the germline V gene are MGHDK and SYGVNS. CDR3 amino acids: CASSEYRGTGGYQETQYF. DNA of the CDR3: TGTGCCAGCAGTGAATATAGGGGGACAGGGGGATACCAAGAGACCCAGTACTTC.

The rearrangement uses TRBV4-1 and TRBJ2-1, with unresolved D. CDR1 and CDR2 from the germline V gene are MGHRA and YSYEKL. The CDR3 extends over 16 amino acids. The V and J ends lost 1 base and 2 bases respectively, with 12 bases between them. For the CDR3, the DNA is TGCGCCAGCAGCCAAGGAGGAACGCCCACCTACAATGAGCAGTTCTTC. This translates into CASSQGGTPTYNEQFF.

The chain couples TRBV21-1 to TRBJ1-5; TRBD1, the D gene given by the table, was not confirmed from the DNA. TRBV21-1 counts as a pseudogene. The CDR3 covers 14 residues. The CDR3 loop is CASSRQGKGQPQHF. In nucleotides, the CDR3 is TGTGCCAGCAGCCGACAGGGAAAAGGCCAGCCCCAGCATTTT.

With regard to this clone: A read error may account for a junction end that differs from germline. This chain links TRBV7-2 with TRBJ1-2, with 10 nucleotides matching TRBD1. The germline V gene encodes CDR1 SGHTA and CDR2 FQGNSA. The CDR3 length is 15 residues. In DNA, the CDR3 is TGTGCCAGCAGCGAGCAAGGGACAGGGGACTACGGCTACACCTTC. Protein product: CASSEQGTGDYGYTF.

The chain is built from TRBV19 and TRBJ2-1, with D tentatively TRBD2 (5 bases). Trimming pared 4 bases from V and 0 bases from J, leaving 19 bases between. The CDR3 has 18 amino acids. Germline assignment: CDR1 LNHDA and CDR2 SQIVND (reference sequence). CDR3 DNA sequence: TGTGCCAGTAGTACGCGGATGAGGCCAGCGGACTCCTACAATGAGCAGTTCTTC. This gives the protein CASSTRMRPADSYNEQFF.

This clone was found a few times. The genes are TRBV27 and TRBJ2-3; D might be TRBD2 (5 bases). The V and J ends lost 4 bases and 1 base respectively, with 12 bases between them. CDR1 is MNHEY and CDR2 is SMNVEV in the germline V gene (reference sequence). The CDR3 length is 15 residues. CDR3 coding DNA: TGTGCCAGCAGTTCCAATAGCGCCCGCACAGATACGCAGTATTTT. Encoded protein: CASSSNSARTDTQYF.

Comment on this clone: The junction differs from germline at one of its ends, possibly a read error. The rearrangement joins TRBV7-9 to TRBJ1-2; D perhaps matches TRBD1 (6 bases). The CDR3 is made up of 15 amino acids. Germline V gene lookup returns CDR1 SEHNR and CDR2 FQNEAQ (reference sequence). Written as DNA, the CDR3 is TGTTCCAGCAGCTTATTACAGGGTAGGGACTATGGCTACACCTTC. This gives the protein CSSSLLQGRDYGYTF.

This rearrangement joins TRBV6-6 to TRBJ2-3; D not certain. The CDR3 totals 14 residues. The V end lost 4 bases, the J end lost 1 base, and 9 bases lay between the germline ends. Germline CDR1 and CDR2: MNHNY and SVGAGI (reference sequence). CDR3 residues: CASSSAGRTDTQYF. Written as DNA, the CDR3 is TGTGCCAGCAGTTCTGCAGGCCGCACAGATACGCAGTATTTT.

This chain connects TRBV5-4 to TRBJ2-7; 8 bases map to TRBD2. This CDR3 comprises 14 residues. With 0 bases clipped from V and 2 bases from J, the junction kept 1 base outside the gene matches. The germline CDR1 and CDR2 sequences are SGHNT and YYREEE (reference sequence). CDR3 in DNA: TGTGCCAGCAGCTTGGGCGGGGGGACCTACGAGCAGTACTTC. This sequence encodes CASSLGGGTYEQYF.

The chain employs TRBV9 and TRBJ2-2; D may be TRBD2 (6 bases). There are 16 residues in the CDR3. Germline loops: CDR1 SGDLS, CDR2 YYNGEE. Between the trimmed V and J ends, which lost 0 bases and 4 bases, there was a span of 13 bases. The CDR3 sequence: CASSVGGEASTGELFF. CDR3 in DNA: TGTGCCAGCAGCGTAGGGGGGGAGGCGAGCACCGGGGAGCTGTTTTTT. Filled out from reference TRBV9 and TRBJ2-2, the complete variable domain reads DSGVTQTPKHLITATGQRVTLRCSPRSGDLSVYWYQQSLDQGLQFLIQYYNGEERAKGNILERFSAQQFPDLHSELNLSSLELGDSALYFCASSVGGEASTGELFFGEGSRLTVL.

The chain recombines TRBV5-4 with TRBJ1-1; TRBD1 might be the D (6 bases). Trimming stripped 4 bases from V and 10 bases from J, with 14 bases between. CDR1 and CDR2 (germline): SGHNT, YYREEE (reference sequence). The CDR3 runs 12 residues. Here the CDR3 DNA reads TGTGCCAGCAGCCCGAAGGGGGTATCAGCTTTCTTT. It specifies CASSPKGVSAFF.

The chain joins TRBV5-1 to TRBJ2-3; no reliable D call. This CDR3 spans 14 amino acids. With 2 bases removed from V and 4 bases from J, the gap between germline ends came to 11 bases. Germline-derived CDR1 and CDR2 are SGHRS and YFSETQ. The CDR3 sequence is CASSFLGSSDTQYF. The CDR3 region has the DNA TGCGCCAGCAGCTTTCTAGGCAGCTCAGATACGCAGTATTTT.

This rearrangement joins TRBV7-3 to TRBJ2-3; 13 bases agree with TRBD2. The V gene end was trimmed by 4 bases and the J gene end by 2 bases; junction bases not matched to a gene: 9. The germline V gene encodes CDR1 SGHTA and CDR2 FQGTGA. There are 18 residues in the CDR3. CDR3 loop: CASSYPSGLAGSTDTQYF. The CDR3 bases are TGTGCCAGCAGCTATCCCTCGGGACTAGCGGGGTCCACAGATACGCAGTATTTT.

The chain combines TRBV19 with TRBJ2-7, with 7 bases matching TRBD1. This CDR3 is 16 amino acids long. The germline CDR1 and CDR2 sequences are LNHDA and SQIVND (reference sequence). V was pared by 4 bases and J by 7 bases, with 16 bases of the junction left unmatched. This CDR3 is CASSTTPGQSYLEQYF. CDR3 DNA sequence: TGTGCCAGTAGTACAACACCGGGACAGAGCTATTTGGAGCAGTACTTC. The whole variable domain, remainder taken from reference TRBV19 and TRBJ2-7, is DGGITQSPKYLFRKEGQNVTLSCEQNLNHDAMYWYRQDPGQGLRLIYYSQIVNDFQKGDIAEGYSVSREKKESFPLTVTSAQKNPTAFYLCASSTTPGQSYLEQYFGPGTRLTVT.

The chain carries TRBV27 and TRBJ2-1, with 9 positions matching TRBD1. The V and J ends lost 5 bases and 11 bases, in that order; junction bases with no gene match: 7. Germline V lookup: CDR1 MNHEY, CDR2 SMNVEV (reference sequence). This CDR3 comprises 13 residues. This CDR3 is CASSTPGQGQQFF. CDR3 DNA sequence: TGTGCCAGCAGTACCCCGGGACAGGGCCAGCAGTTCTTC.

The rearrangement uses TRBV10-2 and TRBJ2-1, with 11 bases aligning to TRBD2. CDR1 is WSHSY and CDR2 is SAAADI in the germline V gene. CDR3 length equals 16 residues. Trimming took 0 bases from V and 4 from J; bases not matched to a gene: 2. The CDR3 bases are TGCGCCAGCAGTGAGTCCCGACTAGCGGGGTACAATGAGCAGTTCTTC. Protein: CASSESRLAGYNEQFF.

The genes are TRBV7-2 and TRBJ2-1, with D perhaps matching TRBD2 (5 bases). This CDR3 contains 15 residues. V dropped 2 bases and J dropped 6 bases, with 14 bases sitting between them. Germline lookup yields CDR1 SGHTA and CDR2 FQGNSA. The CDR3 bases are TGTGCCAGCAGCTTACCTTTACTAGTTACCAATGAGCAGTTCTTC. Translated, it gives CASSLPLLVTNEQFF.